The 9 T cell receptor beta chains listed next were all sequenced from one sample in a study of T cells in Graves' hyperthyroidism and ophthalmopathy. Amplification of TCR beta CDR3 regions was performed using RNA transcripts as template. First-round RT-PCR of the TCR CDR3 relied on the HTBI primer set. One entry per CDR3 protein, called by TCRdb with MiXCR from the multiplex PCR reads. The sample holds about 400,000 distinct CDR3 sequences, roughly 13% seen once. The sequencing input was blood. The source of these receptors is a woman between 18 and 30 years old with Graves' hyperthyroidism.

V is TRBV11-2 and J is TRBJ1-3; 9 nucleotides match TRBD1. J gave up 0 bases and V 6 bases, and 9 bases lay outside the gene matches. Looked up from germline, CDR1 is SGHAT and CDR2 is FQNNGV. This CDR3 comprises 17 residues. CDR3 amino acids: CASSYYMTGGSGNTIYF. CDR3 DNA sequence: TGTGCCAGCAGTTATTACATGACAGGGGGCTCTGGAAACACCATATATTTT.

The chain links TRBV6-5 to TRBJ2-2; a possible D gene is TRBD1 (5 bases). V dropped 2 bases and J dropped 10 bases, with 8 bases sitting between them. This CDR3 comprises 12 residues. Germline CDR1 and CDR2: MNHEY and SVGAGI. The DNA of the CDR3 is TGTGCCAGCAGTTACGTCAGGGAGGAGCTGTTTTTT. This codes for CASSYVREELFF.

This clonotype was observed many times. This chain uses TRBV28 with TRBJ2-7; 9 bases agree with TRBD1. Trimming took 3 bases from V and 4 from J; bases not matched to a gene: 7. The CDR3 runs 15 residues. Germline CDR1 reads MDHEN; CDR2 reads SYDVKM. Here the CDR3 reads CASSFVGQGIYEQYF. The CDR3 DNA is TGTGCCAGCAGTTTTGTTGGACAGGGGATTTACGAGCAGTACTTC.

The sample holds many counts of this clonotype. In DNA form, the CDR3 reads TGTGCCAGCATGTTGCGGGAGGGCCCCAATGAGCAGTTCTTC. As protein: CASMLREGPNEQFF. The chain is built from TRBV2 and TRBJ2-1, with 9 bases aligning to TRBD2. The CDR3 sequence is 14 residues long. V shed 7 bases and J 6 bases; nucleotides not matched to a gene: 7. Germline V gene sequence: CDR1 SNHLY, CDR2 FYNNEI.

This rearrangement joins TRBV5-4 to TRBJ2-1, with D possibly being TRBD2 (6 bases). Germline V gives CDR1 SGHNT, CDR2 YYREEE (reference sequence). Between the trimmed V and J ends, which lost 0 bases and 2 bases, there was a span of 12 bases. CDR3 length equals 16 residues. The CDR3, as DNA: TGTGCCAGCAGCTTGGATGGCGGGAACCCCTACAATGAGCAGTTCTTC. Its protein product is CASSLDGGNPYNEQFF.

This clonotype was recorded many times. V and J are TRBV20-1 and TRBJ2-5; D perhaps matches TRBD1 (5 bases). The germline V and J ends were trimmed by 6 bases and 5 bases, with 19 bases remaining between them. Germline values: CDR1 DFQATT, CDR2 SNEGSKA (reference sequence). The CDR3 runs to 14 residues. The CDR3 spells CSALDSVTLETQYF. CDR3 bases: TGCAGTGCGTTAGACAGTGTAACACTGGAGACCCAGTACTTC.

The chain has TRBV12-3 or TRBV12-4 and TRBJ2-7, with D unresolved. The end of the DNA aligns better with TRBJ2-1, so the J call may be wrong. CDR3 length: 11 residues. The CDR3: CASSLTYEQFF. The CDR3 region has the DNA TGTGCCAGCAGTTTGACGTACGAGCAGTTCTTC.

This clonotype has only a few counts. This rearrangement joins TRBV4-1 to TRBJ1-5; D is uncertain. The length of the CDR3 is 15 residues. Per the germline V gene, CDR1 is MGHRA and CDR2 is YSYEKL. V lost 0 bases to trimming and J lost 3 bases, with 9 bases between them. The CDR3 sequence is CASSQDYGSNQPQHF. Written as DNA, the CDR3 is TGCGCCAGCAGCCAAGACTACGGATCCAATCAGCCCCAGCATTTT.

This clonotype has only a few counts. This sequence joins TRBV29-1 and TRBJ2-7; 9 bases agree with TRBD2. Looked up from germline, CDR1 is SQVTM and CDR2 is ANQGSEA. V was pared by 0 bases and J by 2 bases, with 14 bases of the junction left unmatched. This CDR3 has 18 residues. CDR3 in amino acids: CSVEDGLVSASGTYEQYF. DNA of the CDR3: TGCAGCGTTGAAGATGGCCTTGTTTCGGCTAGCGGGACCTACGAGCAGTACTTC.